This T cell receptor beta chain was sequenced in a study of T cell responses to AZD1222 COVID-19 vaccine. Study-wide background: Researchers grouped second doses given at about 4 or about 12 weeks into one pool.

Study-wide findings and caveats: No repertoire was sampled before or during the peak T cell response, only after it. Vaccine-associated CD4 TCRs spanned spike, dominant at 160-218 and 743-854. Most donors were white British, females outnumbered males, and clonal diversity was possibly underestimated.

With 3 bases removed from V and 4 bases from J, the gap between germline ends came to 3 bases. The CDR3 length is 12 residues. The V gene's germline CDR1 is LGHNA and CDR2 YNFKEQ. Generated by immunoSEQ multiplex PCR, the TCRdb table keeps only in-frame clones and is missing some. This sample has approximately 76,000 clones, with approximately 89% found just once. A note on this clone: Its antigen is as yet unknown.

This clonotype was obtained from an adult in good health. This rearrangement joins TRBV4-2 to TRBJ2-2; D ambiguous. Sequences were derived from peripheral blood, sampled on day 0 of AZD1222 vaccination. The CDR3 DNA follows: TGTGCCAGCAGCCAGAGCACCGGGGAGCTGTTTTTT. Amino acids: CASSQSTGELFF.